The 11 T cell receptor beta chains below all came from one sample that was sequenced in a study of blood T cell repertoires in COVID-19. Sequencing was performed with immunoSEQ multiplex PCR; in TCRdb, only in-frame clones are kept and a portion is missing. The sample includes tens of thousands of clones, 88% of them seen just once. Input material: peripheral blood. The source of these receptors is a man aged 45-65 years with active COVID-19.

The chain is built from TRBV19 and TRBJ1-3; D perhaps matches TRBD1 (6 bases). With 6 bases removed from V and 0 bases from J, the gap between germline ends came to 12 bases. Germline CDR1 and CDR2: LNHDA and SQIVND (reference sequence). This CDR3 region has 15 residues. CDR3 nucleotides: TGTGCCAGTAGGAGACAGGTCTTCTCTGGAAACACCATATATTTT. Protein: CASRRQVFSGNTIYF. The entire variable domain, with the rest obtained from reference TRBV19 and TRBJ1-3, is as follows: DGGITQSPKYLFRKEGQNVTLSCEQNLNHDAMYWYRQDPGQGLRLIYYSQIVNDFQKGDIAEGYSVSREKKESFPLTVTSAQKNPTAFYLCASRRQVFSGNTIYFGEGSWLTVV.

The chain carries TRBV3-1 (or the pseudogene TRBV3-2) and TRBJ1-1, with a tentative D call TRBD1 (6 bases). This CDR3 spans 12 amino acids. Trimming stripped 5 bases from V and 6 bases from J, with 10 bases between. Germline V lookup: CDR1 LGHDT, CDR2 YNNKEL (reference sequence). The CDR3 sequence is CASSFRQAEAFF. The CDR3 DNA follows: TGTGCCAGCAGCTTCCGACAGGCTGAAGCTTTCTTT.

The chain recombines TRBV10-3 with TRBJ1-1, with 7 bases fitting TRBD1. Trimming removed 6 bases from V and 3 bases from J; junction bases left unmatched: 4. Germline CDR1 reads ENHRY; CDR2 reads SYGVKD. The CDR3 runs to 13 residues. CDR3 DNA sequence: TGTGCCATCAGAGGCAGGGGGGACACTGAAGCTTTCTTT. Protein sequence: CAIRGRGDTEAFF.

This chain links TRBV10-2 with TRBJ1-1; 8 bases are a match to TRBD1. The CDR3 sequence is 15 residues long. Germline V gene sequence: CDR1 WSHSY, CDR2 SAAADI. The ends lost 6 bases at V and 1 base at J; junction bases unmatched: 7. The CDR3 nucleotides read TGCGCCAGCAGGGTCCCAACAGGGGGGAACACTGAAGCTTTCTTT. Amino acid sequence: CASRVPTGGNTEAFF.

This chain connects TRBV14 to TRBJ2-1; 7 bases are a match to TRBD2. The CDR3 sequence is 13 residues long. After removal of 0 bases from V and 16 bases from J, the junction contained 9 bases not matched to a gene. The germline gives CDR1 SGHDN, CDR2 FVKESK. CDR3 bases: TGTGCCAGCAGCCAAGATCGTGGCGCGGGGGAATTCTTC. Translation: CASSQDRGAGEFF.

The V call is TRBV7-6, the J call TRBJ1-4; D gene ambiguous. Germline values: CDR1 SGHVS, CDR2 FNYEAQ. The CDR3 runs to 13 residues. Trimming removed 3 bases at V and 5 bases at J, with 7 bases between. CDR3 DNA: TGTGCCAGCAGCTTCAGGCTAAATGAAAAACTGTTTTTT. Translation gives CASSFRLNEKLFF.

The DNA for the CDR3 is TGTGCCAGCAGTTCGCTAGGGGTTTCTGGCTACGAGCAGTACTTC. Translated: CASSSLGVSGYEQYF. The genes are TRBV6-6 and TRBJ2-7; D perhaps matches TRBD1 (5 bases). Germline V lookup: CDR1 MNHNY, CDR2 SVGAGI (reference sequence). This CDR3 comprises 15 residues. V gave up 4 bases and J gave up 3 bases, with 16 bases separating them.

The chain combines TRBV10-3 with TRBJ2-5; no definite D call. CDR3 length equals 13 residues. The V end was cut by 3 bases, the J end by 1 base, with 6 bases between. Germline CDR1 reads ENHRY; CDR2 reads SYGVKD. The CDR3 protein is CAISDGPQETQYF. Written as DNA, the CDR3 is TGTGCCATCAGTGATGGGCCCCAAGAGACCCAGTACTTC.

This sequence joins TRBV28 and TRBJ2-1; 8 nucleotides line up with TRBD1. The CDR3 loop spans 17 amino acids. Germline CDR1 and CDR2: MDHEN and SYDVKM. With V trimmed by 5 bases and J by 4 bases, 13 bases remained unmatched. Here the CDR3 reads CASSPLVAGGLYNEQFF. CDR3 DNA: TGTGCCAGCAGTCCGCTGGTGGCAGGGGGCCTTTACAATGAGCAGTTCTTC.

V usage is TRBV6-1 and J usage is TRBJ2-2; 11 positions match TRBD2. CDR1 MNHNS and CDR2 SASEGT come from the germline V gene. Trimming took 3 bases from V and 1 from J; bases not matched to a gene: 4. The CDR3 runs to 17 residues. This CDR3 is CASSDSGGAWNTGELFF. The CDR3, as DNA: TGTGCCAGCAGTGATAGCGGGGGGGCTTGGAACACCGGGGAGCTGTTTTTT.

The chain couples TRBV6-5 to TRBJ1-2; TRBD1 aligns across 7 bases. Germline trimming cut 4 bases from V and 7 bases from J; bases unmatched to any gene: 6. The CDR3 has 13 amino acids. Germline values: CDR1 MNHEY, CDR2 SVGAGI. CDR3 nucleotides: TGTGCCAGCAGTTTTTACAGGGGAAGTGGCTACACCTTC. Translation gives CASSFYRGSGYTF.